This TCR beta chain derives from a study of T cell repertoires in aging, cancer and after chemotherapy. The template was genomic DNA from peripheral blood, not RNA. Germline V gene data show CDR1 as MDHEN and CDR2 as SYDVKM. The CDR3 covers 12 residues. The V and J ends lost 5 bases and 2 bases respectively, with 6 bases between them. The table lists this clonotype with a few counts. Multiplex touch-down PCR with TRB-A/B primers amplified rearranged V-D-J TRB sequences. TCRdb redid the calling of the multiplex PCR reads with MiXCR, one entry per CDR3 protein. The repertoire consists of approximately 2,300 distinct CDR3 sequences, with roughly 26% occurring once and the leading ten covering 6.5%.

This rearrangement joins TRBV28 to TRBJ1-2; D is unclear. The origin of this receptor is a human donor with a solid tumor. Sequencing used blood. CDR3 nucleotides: TGTGCCAGCAGTCGGGGAAACTATGGCTACACCTTC. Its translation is CASSRGNYGYTF.